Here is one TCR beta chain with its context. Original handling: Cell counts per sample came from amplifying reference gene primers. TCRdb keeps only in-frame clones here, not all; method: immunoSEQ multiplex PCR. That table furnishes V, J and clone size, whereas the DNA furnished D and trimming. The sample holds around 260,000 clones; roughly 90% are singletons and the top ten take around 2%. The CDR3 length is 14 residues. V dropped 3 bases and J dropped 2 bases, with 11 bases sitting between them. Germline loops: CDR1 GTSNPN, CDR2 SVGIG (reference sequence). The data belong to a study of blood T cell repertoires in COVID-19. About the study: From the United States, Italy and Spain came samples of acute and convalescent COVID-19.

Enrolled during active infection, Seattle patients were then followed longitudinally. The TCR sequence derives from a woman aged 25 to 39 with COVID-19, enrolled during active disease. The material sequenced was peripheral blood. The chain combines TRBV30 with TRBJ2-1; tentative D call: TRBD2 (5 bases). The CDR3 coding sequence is TGTGCCTGGAGGGGTCTAGCAGCCTACAATGAGCAGTTCTTC. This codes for CAWRGLAAYNEQFF.